The 14 T cell receptor beta chains below were found in one sample sequenced in a study of cytomegalovirus exposure and HLA in healthy donors (TCRdb year 2017). The method was the immunoSEQ multiplex PCR assay. A mixture of 60 forward primers for TCR Vbeta segments and 13 reverse primers for TCR Jbeta segments was used in the multiplex PCR. The clones in this table, taken by TCRdb from immuneACCESS, are in-frame only. Not every clone is retained; where verified, under half of the shortfall comes from an unresolved V gene, and the cause of the rest is unknown. A total of 150,000 to 200,000 clones appear in this sample, 80% of them only once. The ten top clones hold 6.3% of the sample. Sequenced input: PBMCs. The receptors come from a male donor in good health and CMV-seropositive.

This chain connects TRBV29-1 to TRBJ1-5, with D perhaps TRBD1 (5 bases). Trimming cost V 2 bases and J 7 bases, with 12 bases left between them. This CDR3 contains 13 residues. CDR1 is SQVTM and CDR2 is ANQGSEA in the germline V gene. CDR3 nucleotide sequence: TGCAGCGTTGAAATTGGGGGGGGACAGCCCCAGCATTTT. Its translation is CSVEIGGGQPQHF.

The CDR3 spells CSVDLASGANEQFF. The CDR3 region has the DNA TGCAGCGTTGATCTGGCTAGCGGGGCCAATGAGCAGTTCTTC. The chain carries TRBV29-1 and TRBJ2-1; 9 nucleotides align to TRBD2. The V gene end was trimmed by 3 bases and the J gene end by 6 bases; junction bases not matched to a gene: 6. Germline loops: CDR1 SQVTM, CDR2 ANQGSEA. The CDR3 sequence is 14 residues long.

With regard to this clone: A read error may produce the germline difference seen at one junction end. CDR3 region: CASSISDRDRKDF. In DNA, the CDR3 is TGTGCCAGTAGTATATCCGATAGGGACAGGAAGGACTTC. V is TRBV19 and J is TRBJ2-7; 8 bases map to TRBD1. The CDR3 loop spans 13 amino acids. Germline CDR1 and CDR2: LNHDA and SQIVND (reference sequence).

The chain uses TRBV5-6 and TRBJ2-3, with 10 bases fitting TRBD2. CDR1 is SGHDT and CDR2 is YYEEEE in the germline V gene. V shed 3 bases, J shed 4 bases, and the junction held 5 bases outside the gene matches. This CDR3 comprises 15 residues. CDR3 sequence reads: CASSSTSGAPDTQYF. As DNA, the CDR3 is TGTGCCAGCAGCTCAACTAGCGGGGCACCAGATACGCAGTATTTT.

The chain employs TRBV19 and TRBJ2-3; 8 bases align to TRBD2. Trimming cost V 1 base and J 2 bases; bases outside gene matches: 5. The germline gives CDR1 LNHDA, CDR2 SQIVND (reference sequence). This CDR3 is built from 16 residues. The CDR3 DNA follows: TGTGCCAGTAGTATAGGAGCGGGAGTAGTCACAGATACGCAGTATTTT. This translates into CASSIGAGVVTDTQYF.

This clone was observed once. V is TRBV27 and J is TRBJ2-7; D may be TRBD2 (5 bases). Germline V gives CDR1 MNHEY, CDR2 SMNVEV (reference sequence). The ends were cut back, 3 bases at V and 5 bases at J, with 14 bases in the middle. The CDR3 has 14 residues. CDR3 DNA sequence: TGTGCCAGCAGTTTGTCCGGAGGTTTCCACGAGCAGTACTTC. It specifies CASSLSGGFHEQYF.

V gene TRBV6-5 combines with J gene TRBJ2-7; 7 positions match TRBD2. With V trimmed by 4 bases and J by 4 bases, 13 bases remained unmatched. CDR1 and CDR2 from the germline V gene are MNHEY and SVGAGI. This CDR3 has 16 amino acids. CDR3 sequence: CASSLALAGAAYEQYF. The CDR3 DNA is TGTGCCAGCAGTTTGGCCCTGGCGGGAGCTGCATACGAGCAGTACTTC.

This clone has only one observation. This chain links TRBV5-8 with TRBJ2-1, with D perhaps matching TRBD2 (6 bases). Trimming stripped 4 bases from V and 4 bases from J, with 12 bases between. This CDR3 comprises 14 residues. Germline CDR1 is SGHTS and CDR2 is YDEGEE. Here the CDR3 reads CASSKGLWYNEQFF. CDR3 DNA: TGTGCCAGCAGCAAGGGACTTTGGTACAATGAGCAGTTCTTC.

The chain carries TRBV30 and TRBJ2-1; TRBD2 agrees at 8 bases. The trim removed 3 bases at V and 14 bases at J, leaving 9 bases unmatched. Germline lookup yields CDR1 GTSNPN and CDR2 SVGIG (reference sequence). This CDR3 contains 12 residues. The DNA for the CDR3 is TGTGCCTGGAGCTACTCTAGCGGGTGGGAGTTCTTC. Its protein is CAWSYSSGWEFF.

The V gene is TRBV11-3, the J gene TRBJ2-1; tentatively, D is TRBD1 (6 bases). V dropped 2 bases and J dropped 1 base, with 15 bases sitting between them. This CDR3 region has 17 residues. Germline CDR1 reads SGHNT; CDR2 reads YENEEA. CDR3 sequence reads: CASSLRTGKPSYNEQFF. CDR3 in DNA: TGTGCCAGCAGCTTAAGAACAGGGAAGCCTTCCTACAATGAGCAGTTCTTC. Drawing the rest from reference TRBV11-3 and TRBJ2-1, the complete variable domain is EAGVVQSPRYKIIEKKQPVAFWCNPISGHNTLYWYLQNLGQGPELLIRYENEEAVDDSQLPKDRFSAERLKGVDSTLKIQPAELGDSAVYLCASSLRTGKPSYNEQFFGPGTRLTVL.

The chain couples TRBV5-8 to TRBJ2-7; a weak D match, TRBD2 (6 bases). The CDR3 loop spans 15 amino acids. V was cut by 2 bases and J by 3 bases, with 15 bases left in between. The germline V gene has CDR1 SGHTS and CDR2 YDEGEE. The CDR3 bases are TGTGCCAGCAGCTTTAGCGGAGTACCACTCTACGAGCAGTACTTC. This encodes CASSFSGVPLYEQYF. The whole variable domain, filled in from reference TRBV5-8 and TRBJ2-7, reads EAGVTQSPTHLIKTRGQQATLRCSPISGHTSVYWYQQALGLGLQFLLWYDEGEERNRGNFPPRFSGRQFPNYSSELNVNALELEDSALYLCASSFSGVPLYEQYFGPGTRLTVT.

On this clone itself: An end of the junction does not agree with germline; a read error may underlie this. J is TRBJ2-3 and V is TRBV7-2, with 8 nucleotides matching TRBD2. Germline-derived CDR1 and CDR2 are SGHTA and FQGNSA. This CDR3 comprises 15 residues. The CDR3 sequence: CSSSLRGGGGNTQYF. The CDR3 DNA reads as TGTTCCAGCAGTCTCCGGGGGGGCGGAGGGAATACGCAGTATTTT.

The chain employs TRBV27 and TRBJ2-7; 7 bases map to TRBD1. The CDR3 loop spans 14 amino acids. The junction had 8 bases not matched to a gene; V was cut back by 7 bases and J by 2 bases. CDR1 and CDR2 from the germline V gene are MNHEY and SMNVEV (reference sequence). The CDR3, as DNA: TGTGCCAGCACTACCCAGGACAGGCCCTACGAGCAGTACTTC. Amino acid sequence: CASTTQDRPYEQYF.

The rearrangement links TRBV28 to TRBJ1-5, with 8 nucleotides matching TRBD1. Germline V CDR1 and CDR2: MDHEN, SYDVKM. CDR3 length: 15 residues. J lost 3 bases, V lost 3 bases, and 4 bases had no gene match. CDR3 DNA sequence: TGTGCCAGCAGTTTGGGGACAGGCGACAATCAGCCCCAGCATTTT. Translated: CASSLGTGDNQPQHF.